In this sample, the clone carrying this T cell receptor beta chain turned up many times. Its antigen is unidentified. This sample was taken from a study of regulatory T cells in long-lasting Graves disease. Arm-PCR of CDR3 regions with iRepertoire HTBI primers generated TCR beta libraries. TCRdb fed the multiplex PCR reads into MiXCR, producing one record per CDR3 protein. The sample has 500,000 or so distinct CDR3 sequences; around 15% are singletons. Study conclusions and caveats: Segments TRBV28, TRBJ1-2 and TRBJ2-5 showed preferential usage in persistent disease. Comparison showed that persistent patients shared more public clonotypes (over 2,500) than new patients (approximately 1,000).

The length of the CDR3 is 15 residues. Trimming at V came to 7 bases and at J to 6 bases, leaving 13 bases not matched to a gene. CDR1 is SGHAT and CDR2 is FQNNGV in the germline V gene. The time point here: newly diagnosed GD, antithyroid drugs for less than 3 months. Researchers made the TCR library from RNA that was extracted from PBMCs. This same sample was also taken into another study, of T cells in Graves' hyperthyroidism and ophthalmopathy.

This receptor was obtained from a woman aged 50 to 60 with Graves disease. Sequenced material: peripheral blood mononuclear cells (PBMCs), taken at new diagnosis, from a patient treated with antithyroid drugs. The rearrangement uses TRBV11-2 and TRBJ2-7, with TRBD2 matching over 9 bases. The CDR3 bases are TGTGCCAGCACCATTCACGGGACTAGCATAGCCGAGCAGTACTTC. Its translation is CASTIHGTSIAEQYF.